These 5 T cell receptor beta chains originate from one sample sequenced in a study of blood T cell repertoires in COVID-19. Measured with immunoSEQ multiplex PCR; TCRdb has only the in-frame clones, and not every one. The sample holds approximately 190,000 clones, about 88% seen once. The sample comprised peripheral blood. The source is a woman in her thirties or forties who had recovered from COVID-19.

The rearrangement uses TRBV6-2 or TRBV6-3 and TRBJ1-2, with D tentatively TRBD1 (6 bases). The ends were cut back, 3 bases at V and 7 bases at J, with 12 bases in the middle. The germline gives CDR1 MNHEY, CDR2 SVGEGT. The CDR3 spans 13 residues. The CDR3 loop is CASSYPGQLGYTF. Written as DNA, the CDR3 is TGTGCCAGCAGTTATCCCGGACAGCTTGGCTACACCTTC.

This chain joins TRBV27 and TRBJ1-1, with 8 bases aligning to TRBD1. V was pared by 2 bases and J by 1 base, with 9 bases of the junction left unmatched. CDR3 length equals 17 residues. From germline, CDR1 is MNHEY and CDR2 SMNVEV (reference sequence). Written as DNA, the CDR3 is TGTGCCAGCAGTTTAATTTCGGGGGGACAGGCGAACACTGAAGCTTTCTTT. The encoded protein is CASSLISGGQANTEAFF.

The rearrangement links TRBV6-6 to TRBJ2-7; D is unclear. The CDR3 is 13 amino acids. Trimming shortened V by 7 bases and J by 1 base, and 11 bases separated the two germline ends. Per the germline V gene, CDR1 is MNHNY and CDR2 is SVGAGI (reference sequence). The CDR3: CASTSLESYEQYF. The DNA of the CDR3 is TGTGCCAGCACCTCCCTAGAATCCTACGAGCAGTACTTC.

The chain has TRBV27 and TRBJ1-1; D may be TRBD1 (5 bases). This CDR3 is 14 amino acids long. The germline gives CDR1 MNHEY, CDR2 SMNVEV (reference sequence). Trimming cost V 6 bases and J 4 bases, with 15 bases left between them. CDR3 in DNA: TGTGCCAGCAGCCTTAACCAGGGAGGCACTGAAGCTTTCTTT. This gives the protein CASSLNQGGTEAFF.

The chain joins TRBV30 to TRBJ1-2; 8 bases agree with TRBD1. Germline CDR1 GTSNPN, CDR2 SVGIG (reference sequence). Trimming removed 1 base from V and 4 bases from J; junction bases left unmatched: 2. CDR3 size: 13 residues. The CDR3 bases are TGTGCCTGGAGTGAGACAGGGGTCTATGGCTACACCTTC. Protein: CAWSETGVYGYTF.